The 32 T cell receptor beta chains given below trace back to one sample, sequenced in a study of T cell responses to AZD1222 COVID-19 vaccine. The method was immunoSEQ multiplex PCR; TCRdb's version includes in-frame clones alone and lacks a portion of them. The table lists 140,000 to 150,000 clones, about 89% of them singletons, with 7.5% to 9.5% in the top ten. The specimen was peripheral blood, collected 28 days after the second dose of the MenACWY control vaccine. The receptors were sampled from an adult who received the MenACWY meningococcal vaccine as a control.

This chain joins TRBV28 and TRBJ1-2; possible D gene TRBD1, 5 bases. The germline CDR1 and CDR2 sequences are MDHEN and SYDVKM. V lost 1 base and J lost 8, with 17 bases in between. This CDR3 is 15 amino acids long. CDR3 in amino acids: CASSLSLGGDKGYTF. Here the CDR3 DNA reads TGTGCCAGCAGTTTATCCCTGGGAGGGGATAAGGGCTACACCTTC.

The chain employs TRBV5-1 and TRBJ1-4; no clear D. Germline loops: CDR1 SGHRS, CDR2 YFSETQ. The V end lost 0 bases, the J end lost 0 bases, and 3 bases lay between the germline ends. CDR3 length: 14 residues. The CDR3 DNA is TGCGCCAGCAGCTTGGGGTCAACTAATGAAAAACTGTTTTTT. Amino acid sequence: CASSLGSTNEKLFF. Supplemented by reference TRBV5-1 and TRBJ1-4, the full variable domain reads KAGVTQTPRYLIKTRGQQVTLSCSPISGHRSVSWYQQTPGQGLQFLFEYFSETQRNKGNFPGRFSGRQFSNSRSEMNVSTLELGDSALYLCASSLGSTNEKLFFGSGTQLSVL.

The rearrangement uses TRBV5-1 and TRBJ1-2; D is uncertain. Germline V gene data show CDR1 as SGHRS and CDR2 as YFSETQ. The CDR3 extends over 13 amino acids. V was pared by 1 base and J by 7 bases, with 11 bases between. The CDR3 nucleotides read TGCGCCAGCAGCTTGTCTGTAAGTGGTGGCTACACCTTC. Translating it yields CASSLSVSGGYTF.

As to this clone: Germline is not matched at one junction end, which may reflect a read error. The chain is built from TRBV28 and TRBJ2-5; D remains ambiguous. The V gene's germline CDR1 is MDHEN and CDR2 SYDVKM. The CDR3 extends over 11 amino acids. Written as DNA, the CDR3 is TGTGCCAGCAGTTTTTCGACGCCTCTCCACTTC. Translating gives CASSFSTPLHF.

This chain links TRBV5-1 with TRBJ2-7; 9 bases match TRBD1. Per the germline V gene, CDR1 is SGHRS and CDR2 is YFSETQ. V lost 4 bases, J lost 2 bases, and 7 bases stayed unmatched. CDR3 size: 15 residues. The CDR3 DNA reads as TGCGCCAGCAGCGGGGGACAGGGACCAACCTACGAGCAGTACTTC. It codes for CASSGGQGPTYEQYF. The full variable domain, with the rest looked up from reference TRBV5-1 and TRBJ2-7, is KAGVTQTPRYLIKTRGQQVTLSCSPISGHRSVSWYQQTPGQGLQFLFEYFSETQRNKGNFPGRFSGRQFSNSRSEMNVSTLELGDSALYLCASSGGQGPTYEQYFGPGTRLTVT.

The chain employs TRBV12-3 or TRBV12-4 and TRBJ2-5; 10 nucleotides line up with TRBD1. The ends lost 6 bases at V and 2 bases at J; junction bases unmatched: 0. The CDR3 runs to 13 residues. The CDR3 region has the DNA TGTGCCAGCAGGGGACAGGGGCAAGAGACCCAGTACTTC. Translating it yields CASRGQGQETQYF.

This CDR3 is CASSTQGTGRYGYTF. CDR3 DNA: TGTGCCAGTAGTACCCAAGGGACAGGGCGCTATGGCTACACCTTC. This chain uses TRBV19 with TRBJ1-2; 9 bases are shared with TRBD1. Germline-derived CDR1 and CDR2 are LNHDA and SQIVND (reference sequence). The ends lost 4 bases at V and 4 bases at J; junction bases unmatched: 7. The CDR3 has 15 residues.

The chain combines TRBV19 with TRBJ1-5, with a tentative D call TRBD1 (5 bases). Looked up from germline, CDR1 is LNHDA and CDR2 is SQIVND (reference sequence). The CDR3 runs to 15 residues. Trimming stripped 3 bases from V and 0 bases from J, with 9 bases between. The CDR3 coding sequence is TGTGCCAGTAGTATGGAGGGGATTAGCAATCAGCCCCAGCATTTT. It specifies CASSMEGISNQPQHF.

This chain joins TRBV10-1 and TRBJ1-1; possible D gene TRBD1, 5 bases. This CDR3 has 16 residues. Trimming left V 3 bases short and J 2 bases short, with 16 bases between. The germline CDR1 and CDR2 sequences are WNHNN and SYGVQD (reference sequence). The CDR3 is CASSDSGSGDNTEAFF. The CDR3 coding sequence is TGCGCCAGCAGTGATTCTGGGTCGGGGGATAACACTGAAGCTTTCTTT.

This clone was recorded only once. The chain joins TRBV6-7 to TRBJ2-5, with D perhaps matching TRBD1 or TRBD2 (5 bases each). TRBV6-7 is sorted into the ORF group, with uncertain function. CDR3 length: 16 residues. The ends were cut back, 2 bases at V and 5 bases at J, with 18 bases in the middle. In DNA form, the CDR3 reads TGTGCCAGCAGTTACCCGGAACGGGGCAGGGCCGAGACCCAGTACTTC. It encodes CASSYPERGRAETQYF.

The chain links TRBV3-1 (or the pseudogene TRBV3-2) to TRBJ2-2; D uncertain. Between the trimmed V and J ends, which lost 0 bases and 6 bases, there was a span of 5 bases. CDR1 and CDR2 (germline): LGHDT, YNNKEL (reference sequence). The CDR3 runs to 13 residues. The CDR3 DNA is TGTGCCAGCAGCCAAGAAGGCGCCGGGGAGCTGTTTTTT. Translation gives CASSQEGAGELFF.

This chain connects TRBV6-2 or TRBV6-3 to TRBJ1-5; D perhaps matches TRBD1 (6 bases). The CDR3 is 15 amino acids. Germline V lookup: CDR1 MNHEY, CDR2 SVGEGT. The V gene lost 6 bases and the J gene lost 9 bases, with 21 bases spanning the gap. The CDR3 here is CASSADSLPYRPQHF. As DNA, the CDR3 is TGTGCCAGCAGCGCGGACAGTTTACCGTATCGGCCCCAGCATTTT.

This rearrangement joins TRBV6-5 to TRBJ1-3; D uncertain. Per the germline V gene, CDR1 is MNHEY and CDR2 is SVGAGI. This CDR3 comprises 15 residues. The germline V and J ends were trimmed by 4 bases and 2 bases, with 12 bases remaining between them. The CDR3 nucleotides are TGTGCCAGCAGTTTAAGGACGGAGACTGGAAACACCATATATTTT. As protein: CASSLRTETGNTIYF.

With respect to this clone: A read error may account for a junction end that differs from germline. This chain links TRBV5-5 with TRBJ1-2; 10 bases match TRBD1. Germline lookup yields CDR1 SGHKS and CDR2 YYEKEE (reference sequence). The length of the CDR3 is 15 residues. CDR3 region: CASTLPTDRGYGYTF. Here the CDR3 DNA reads TGTGCCAGCACCTTGCCGACGGACAGGGGGTATGGCTACACCTTC.

This chain joins TRBV29-1 and TRBJ2-2; D may be TRBD1 (5 bases). The germline gives CDR1 SQVTM, CDR2 ANQGSEA. Trimming took off 4 bases at V and 0 bases at J, with 9 bases between the two ends. There are 14 residues in the CDR3. CDR3 sequence (DNA): TGCAGCGTTGTGGTGACAGCGAACACCGGGGAGCTGTTTTTT. It codes for CSVVVTANTGELFF.

The chain has TRBV24-1 and TRBJ2-2; 9 nucleotides line up with TRBD1. Germline lookup yields CDR1 KGHDR and CDR2 SFDVKD. This CDR3 is 14 amino acids long. With 8 bases clipped from V and 7 bases from J, the junction kept 7 bases outside the gene matches. The CDR3 sequence is CATTTGQGDGELFF. In DNA form, the CDR3 reads TGTGCCACCACGACGGGACAGGGTGACGGGGAGCTGTTTTTT.

This clone occurred once. The DNA of the CDR3 is TGTGCCAGCAGTGGGACAGGGGGGGACGAGCAGTACTTC. This codes for CASSGTGGDEQYF. The rearrangement joins TRBV6-2 or TRBV6-3 to TRBJ2-7; 11 bases line up with TRBD1. This CDR3 has 13 residues. CDR1 and CDR2 from the germline V gene are MNHEY and SVGEGT. Trimming at V came to 5 bases and at J to 5 bases, leaving 2 bases not matched to a gene.

The table lists this clone with a count of one. The CDR3 DNA is TGTGCCAGCAGCGTAGCGGGAGCCGGAATCTACGAGCAGTACTTC. It is translated as CASSVAGAGIYEQYF. This chain links TRBV9 with TRBJ2-7; D may be TRBD2 (6 bases). The CDR3 is 15 residues long. Between the trimmed V and J ends, which lost 0 bases and 3 bases, there was a span of 13 bases. CDR1 SGDLS and CDR2 YYNGEE come from the germline V gene.

The CDR3 sequence: CASSQEWNRPTPYEQYF. The CDR3, as DNA: TGCGCCAGCAGCCAAGAATGGAACAGACCGACACCCTACGAGCAGTACTTC. The rearrangement joins TRBV4-3 to TRBJ2-7; D ambiguous. V dropped 0 bases and J dropped 2 bases, with 17 bases sitting between them. Per the germline V gene, CDR1 is LGHNA and CDR2 is YSLEER. The CDR3 extends over 17 amino acids.

As regards this clone: Other nucleotide sequences in the sample specify the same CDR3. This chain's CDR3 is CATSRPGQGANEQFF. The CDR3 region has the DNA TGTGCCACCAGCAGGCCCGGACAGGGGGCCAATGAGCAGTTCTTC. This chain connects TRBV15 to TRBJ2-1; 11 nucleotides agree with TRBD1. This CDR3 has 15 amino acids. From germline, CDR1 is LNHNV and CDR2 YYDKDF (reference sequence). With 3 bases clipped from V and 6 bases from J, the junction kept 4 bases outside the gene matches.

This clone was found a few times. The V call is TRBV6-5, the J call TRBJ1-3; no reliable D call. This CDR3 comprises 14 residues. V lost 5 bases, J lost 3 bases, and 11 bases lay in between. Germline V gives CDR1 MNHEY, CDR2 SVGAGI. CDR3 nucleotides: TGTGCCAGCAGTATTAAAAGGGATGGAAACACCATATATTTT. Its translation: CASSIKRDGNTIYF.

V usage is TRBV6-2 or TRBV6-3 and J usage is TRBJ2-7, with a weak D call TRBD2 (7 bases). Per the germline V gene, CDR1 is MNHEY and CDR2 is SVGEGT. The CDR3 has 14 residues. The ends were cut back, 0 bases at V and 3 bases at J, with 9 bases in the middle. As DNA, the CDR3 is TGTGCCAGCAGTTACTCGGGGGGGCGCTACGAGCAGTACTTC. Protein: CASSYSGGRYEQYF.

J is TRBJ2-7 and V is TRBV12-3 or TRBV12-4; no clear D. CDR3 length: 13 residues. Trimming pared 1 base from V and 0 bases from J, leaving 4 bases between. The CDR3 coding sequence is TGTGCCAGCAGTTTAGGCGACTCCTACGAGCAGTACTTC. Translating it yields CASSLGDSYEQYF.

This clone was observed a single time. The chain employs TRBV19 and TRBJ2-5, with D maybe TRBD2 (6 bases). This CDR3 spans 14 amino acids. V gave up 5 bases and J gave up 5 bases, with 15 bases separating them. Germline V lookup: CDR1 LNHDA, CDR2 SQIVND (reference sequence). CDR3 nucleotides: TGTGCCAGTAGTCCCCGGGCAGGAGGGGAGACCCAGTACTTC. It translates to CASSPRAGGETQYF.

The V and J genes are TRBV15 and TRBJ2-6; D remains unclear. The CDR3 consists of 18 residues. V lost 0 bases, J lost 0 bases, and 12 bases lay in between. The germline CDR1 and CDR2 sequences are LNHNV and YYDKDF (reference sequence). CDR3 in amino acids: CATSRDRPPFSGANVLTF. The CDR3 DNA reads TGTGCCACCAGCAGAGATCGGCCCCCCTTCTCTGGGGCCAACGTCCTGACTTTC.

V and J are TRBV2 and TRBJ1-6; no reliable D call. CDR3 length equals 12 residues. V lost 6 bases and J lost 10, with 10 bases in between. CDR1 and CDR2 (germline): SNHLY, FYNNEI. The CDR3: CASSRRESPLHF. CDR3 bases: TGTGCCAGCAGCAGACGGGAGTCACCCCTCCACTTT.

The chain has TRBV7-3 and TRBJ2-2; no reliable D call. This CDR3 is built from 15 residues. Trimming pared 0 bases from V and 2 bases from J, leaving 7 bases between. Looked up from germline, CDR1 is SGHTA and CDR2 is FQGTGA. The CDR3 nucleotides are TGTGCCAGCAGCTTAACCCGGCTAAACACCGGGGAGCTGTTTTTT. Its translation: CASSLTRLNTGELFF.

This clone showed up just a few times. The CDR3 protein is CASSLRGMGTDTQYF. CDR3 DNA: TGTGCCAGCAGCTTACGGGGGATGGGCACAGATACGCAGTATTTT. The chain combines TRBV7-2 with TRBJ2-3; a possible D gene is TRBD2 (6 bases). Germline CDR1 and CDR2: SGHTA and FQGNSA. V lost 2 bases and J lost 1, with 10 bases in between. CDR3 length: 15 amino acids.

The chain uses TRBV12-3 or TRBV12-4 and TRBJ1-4; D call uncertain. The CDR3 extends over 13 amino acids. Trimming took off 6 bases at V and 2 bases at J, with 7 bases between the two ends. The CDR3 sequence is CASSLFTNEKLFF. The CDR3 nucleotides are TGTGCCAGCAGCCTCTTTACTAATGAAAAACTGTTTTTT.

The chain combines TRBV20-1 with TRBJ1-1; D gene unclear. This CDR3 spans 11 amino acids. V dropped 5 bases and J dropped 6 bases, with 10 bases sitting between them. CDR1 and CDR2 from the germline V gene are DFQATT and SNEGSKA (reference sequence). The CDR3 sequence: CSASSGPEAFF. The CDR3 DNA reads as TGCAGTGCTTCCTCGGGTCCTGAAGCTTTCTTT.

CDR3 protein: CASSYSGGVGNYGYTF. The CDR3 coding sequence is TGTGCCAGCAGTTACTCGGGGGGAGTAGGCAACTATGGCTACACCTTC. The V gene is TRBV6-5, the J gene TRBJ1-2, with D perhaps TRBD1 (5 bases). V gave up 0 bases and J gave up 2 bases, with 13 bases separating them. The CDR3 extends over 16 amino acids. Germline CDR1 and CDR2: MNHEY and SVGAGI.

The CDR3 spells CSVSGSMNTEAFF. CDR3 nucleotide sequence: TGCAGCGTTTCCGGGAGTATGAACACTGAAGCTTTCTTT. V and J are TRBV29-1 and TRBJ1-1; D gene uncertain. This CDR3 is built from 13 residues. CDR1 SQVTM and CDR2 ANQGSEA come from the germline V gene. The germline V and J ends were trimmed by 5 bases and 0 bases, with 10 bases remaining between them.